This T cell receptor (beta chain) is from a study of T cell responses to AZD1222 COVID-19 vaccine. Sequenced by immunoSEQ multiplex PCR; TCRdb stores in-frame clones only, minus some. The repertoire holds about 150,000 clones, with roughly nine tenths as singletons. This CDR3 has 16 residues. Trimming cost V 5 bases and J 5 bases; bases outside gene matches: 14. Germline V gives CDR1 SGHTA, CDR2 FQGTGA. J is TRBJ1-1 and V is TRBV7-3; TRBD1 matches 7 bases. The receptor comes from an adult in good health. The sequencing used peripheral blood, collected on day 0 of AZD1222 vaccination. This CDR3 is CASSGTLSRGPTEAFF. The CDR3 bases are TGTGCCAGCAGCGGTACCCTATCGAGGGGGCCTACTGAAGCTTTCTTT.